This T cell receptor beta chain is drawn from a study of identical twins. TCRdb redid the calling of the 5' RACE reads with MiXCR, one entry per CDR3 protein. The table shows approximately 670,000 distinct CDR3 sequences, with approximately 6.1% occurring only once. The CDR3 spans 16 residues. The V gene's germline CDR1 is DFQATT and CDR2 SNEGSKA (reference sequence). Trimming removed 1 base from V and 2 bases from J, with 14 bases in between. V usage is TRBV20-1 and J usage is TRBJ2-2; tentative D call: TRBD2 (6 bases). The receptor's source is a man aged 18 to 29 in good health. The sample taken for sequencing was naive T cells sorted from blood. CDR3 DNA sequence: TGCAGTGCTAGAGTTGCAGGGACTCTAAACACCGGGGAGCTGTTTTTT. It specifies CSARVAGTLNTGELFF.